The table lists the clone carrying this T cell receptor (beta chain) with many counts. Its target is not known. This record comes from a study of T cells after yellow fever vaccination. It was through 5'RACE template switching that TCR cDNA was made, with a universal primer site and UMIs added. Via MiXCR, TCRdb re-called the 5' RACE reads, giving one row per CDR3 protein. The sample consists of about 140,000 distinct CDR3 sequences, about 6.2% of them appearing once. Findings of the study overall: The study re-detected most primary-vaccination clones after the booster (96% CD4, just over 85% CD8). The secondary response was weaker but peaked faster, day 5 versus 15. Some clonotypes, a small share, were shared between CD4 and CD8 compartments.

The V and J ends lost 5 bases and 5 bases respectively, with 14 bases between them. Germline assignment: CDR1 SGHVS and CDR2 FNYEAQ. The CDR3 totals 14 residues. This chain connects TRBV7-6 to TRBJ2-3; no firm D call. The source of this sequence is a man younger than 40 who received the YFV17D yellow fever vaccine. Sequences were derived from CD4+ T cells sorted from PBMCs, sampled 10 days after the yellow fever booster vaccination. CDR3 protein: CASSEGRKKDTQYF. The CDR3 coding sequence is TGTGCCAGCAGCGAAGGACGTAAAAAAGATACGCAGTATTTT.